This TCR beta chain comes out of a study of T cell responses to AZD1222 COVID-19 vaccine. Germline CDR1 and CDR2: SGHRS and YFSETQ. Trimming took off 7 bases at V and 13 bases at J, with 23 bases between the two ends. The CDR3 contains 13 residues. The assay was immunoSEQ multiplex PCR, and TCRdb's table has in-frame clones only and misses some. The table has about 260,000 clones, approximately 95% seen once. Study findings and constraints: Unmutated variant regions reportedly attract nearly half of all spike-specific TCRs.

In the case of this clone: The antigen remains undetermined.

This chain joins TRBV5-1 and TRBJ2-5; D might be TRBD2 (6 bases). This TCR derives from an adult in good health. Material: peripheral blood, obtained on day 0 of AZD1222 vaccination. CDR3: CASGESRRDSLYF. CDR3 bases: TGCGCCAGCGGTGAGTCGAGAAGGGACTCCCTGTACTTC.